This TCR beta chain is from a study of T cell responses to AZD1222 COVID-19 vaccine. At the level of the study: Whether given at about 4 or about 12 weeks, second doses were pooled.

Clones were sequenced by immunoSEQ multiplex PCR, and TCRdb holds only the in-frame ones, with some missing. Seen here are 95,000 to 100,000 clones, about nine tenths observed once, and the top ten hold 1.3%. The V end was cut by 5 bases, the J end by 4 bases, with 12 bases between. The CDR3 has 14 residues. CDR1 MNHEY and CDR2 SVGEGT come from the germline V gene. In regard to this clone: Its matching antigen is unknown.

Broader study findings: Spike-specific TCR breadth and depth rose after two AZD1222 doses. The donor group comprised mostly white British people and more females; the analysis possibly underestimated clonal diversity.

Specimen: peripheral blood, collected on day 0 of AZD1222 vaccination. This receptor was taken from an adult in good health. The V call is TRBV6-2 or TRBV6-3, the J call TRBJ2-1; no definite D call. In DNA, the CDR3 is TGTGCCAGCAGTGACCTGGACGGGTACAATGAGCAGTTCTTC. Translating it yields CASSDLDGYNEQFF.